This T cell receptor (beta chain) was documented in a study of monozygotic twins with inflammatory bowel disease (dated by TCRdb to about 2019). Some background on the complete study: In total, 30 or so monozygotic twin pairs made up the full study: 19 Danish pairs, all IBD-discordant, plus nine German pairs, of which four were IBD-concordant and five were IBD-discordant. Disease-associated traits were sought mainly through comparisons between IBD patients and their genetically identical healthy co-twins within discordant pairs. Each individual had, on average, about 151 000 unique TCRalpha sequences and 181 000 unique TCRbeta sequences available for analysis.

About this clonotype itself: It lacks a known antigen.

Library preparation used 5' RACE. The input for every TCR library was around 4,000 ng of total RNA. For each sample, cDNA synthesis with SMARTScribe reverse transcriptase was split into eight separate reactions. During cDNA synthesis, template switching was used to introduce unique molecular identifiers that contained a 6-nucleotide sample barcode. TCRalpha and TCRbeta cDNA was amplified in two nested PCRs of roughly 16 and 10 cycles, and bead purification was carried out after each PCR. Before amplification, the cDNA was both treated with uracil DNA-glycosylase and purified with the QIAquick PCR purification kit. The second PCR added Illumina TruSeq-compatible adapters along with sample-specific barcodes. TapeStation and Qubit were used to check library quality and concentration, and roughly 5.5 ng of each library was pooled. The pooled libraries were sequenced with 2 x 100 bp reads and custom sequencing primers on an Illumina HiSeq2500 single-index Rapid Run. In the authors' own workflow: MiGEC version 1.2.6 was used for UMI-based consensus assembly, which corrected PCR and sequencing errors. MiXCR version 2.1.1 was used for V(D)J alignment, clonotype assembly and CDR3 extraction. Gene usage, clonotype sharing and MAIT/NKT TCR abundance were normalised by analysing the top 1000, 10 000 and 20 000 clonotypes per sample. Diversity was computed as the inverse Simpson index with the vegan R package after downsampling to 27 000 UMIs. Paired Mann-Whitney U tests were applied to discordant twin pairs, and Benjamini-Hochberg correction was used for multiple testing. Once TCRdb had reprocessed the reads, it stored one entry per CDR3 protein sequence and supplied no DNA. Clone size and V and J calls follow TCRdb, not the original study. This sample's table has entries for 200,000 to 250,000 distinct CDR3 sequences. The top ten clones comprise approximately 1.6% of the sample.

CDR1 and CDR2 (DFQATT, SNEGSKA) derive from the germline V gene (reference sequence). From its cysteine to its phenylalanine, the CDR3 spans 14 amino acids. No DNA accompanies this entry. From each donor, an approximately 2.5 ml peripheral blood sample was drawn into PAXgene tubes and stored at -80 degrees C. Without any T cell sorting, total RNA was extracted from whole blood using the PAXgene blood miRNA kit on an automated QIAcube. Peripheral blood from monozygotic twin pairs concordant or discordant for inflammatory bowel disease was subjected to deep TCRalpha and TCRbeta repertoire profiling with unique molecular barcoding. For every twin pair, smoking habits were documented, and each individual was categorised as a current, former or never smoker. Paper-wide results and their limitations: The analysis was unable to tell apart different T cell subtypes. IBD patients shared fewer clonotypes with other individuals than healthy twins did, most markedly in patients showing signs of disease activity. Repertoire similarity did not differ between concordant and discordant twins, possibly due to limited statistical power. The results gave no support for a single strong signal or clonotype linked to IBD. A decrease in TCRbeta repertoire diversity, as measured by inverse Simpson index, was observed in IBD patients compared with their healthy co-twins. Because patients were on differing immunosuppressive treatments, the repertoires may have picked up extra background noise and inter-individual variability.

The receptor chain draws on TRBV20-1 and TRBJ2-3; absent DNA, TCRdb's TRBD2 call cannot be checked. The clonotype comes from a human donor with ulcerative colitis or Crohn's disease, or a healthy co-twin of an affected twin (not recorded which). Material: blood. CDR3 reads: CSASGLAATDTQYF.